The 8 T cell receptor beta chains listed next were all sequenced from one sample in a study of identical twins. A single record per CDR3 protein comes from TCRdb applying MiXCR to the 5' RACE reads. The sample lists under 500,000 distinct CDR3 sequences; more than 13% were seen once. This same sample was also part of a study on yellow fever vaccine responses in identical twins.

Sequencing was done on a sample of CD4+ T cells sorted from blood. The receptors here all came from a woman aged 18-29 years in good health.

This clonotype was seen a handful of times. The chain recombines TRBV6-1 with TRBJ2-2; D is perhaps TRBD1 (5 bases). CDR3 size: 14 residues. Germline lookup yields CDR1 MNHNS and CDR2 SASEGT. Deletions cut 6 bases from V and 7 bases from J, with 15 bases between. CDR3 DNA: TGTGCCAGCAGGCGCTACAGGATCCTCGGGGAGCTGTTTTTT. It codes for CASRRYRILGELFF.

The chain carries TRBV6-5 and TRBJ2-1; D gene ambiguous. From germline, CDR1 is MNHEY and CDR2 SVGAGI. Trimming cost V 2 bases and J 7 bases, with 3 bases left between them. This CDR3 is 11 amino acids long. In nucleotides, the CDR3 is TGTGCCAGCAGTTACAAAAATGAGCAGTTCTTC. Protein sequence: CASSYKNEQFF.

The rearrangement joins TRBV29-1 to TRBJ2-1; 9 bases are a match to TRBD2. The V gene's germline CDR1 is SQVTM and CDR2 ANQGSEA. This CDR3 is 13 amino acids long. Losses at the gene ends were 4 bases for V and 8 bases for J; bases not matched to a gene: 6. The CDR3 loop is CSVVAGGLYEQFF. The CDR3 DNA reads TGCAGCGTTGTGGCGGGAGGGCTCTATGAGCAGTTCTTC.

V usage is TRBV5-1 and J usage is TRBJ2-2, with TRBD2 matching over 14 bases. Germline lookup yields CDR1 SGHRS and CDR2 YFSETQ. The junction had 8 bases not matched to a gene; V was cut back by 3 bases and J by 1 base. The CDR3 runs to 19 residues. CDR3 sequence reads: CASSYSTGLAGGNTGELFF. CDR3 nucleotides: TGCGCCAGCAGCTATTCAACCGGACTAGCGGGAGGGAACACCGGGGAGCTGTTTTTT.

The chain carries TRBV5-6 and TRBJ2-7; TRBD1 might be the D (6 bases). The CDR3 extends over 19 amino acids. Trimming removed 3 bases at V and 2 bases at J, with 27 bases between. The germline V gene has CDR1 SGHDT and CDR2 YYEEEE. CDR3 loop: CASSWGRTQGRGFPYEQYF. CDR3 nucleotides: TGTGCCAGCAGCTGGGGACGTACCCAGGGCAGGGGTTTCCCCTACGAGCAGTACTTC.

This chain joins TRBV4-1 and TRBJ2-2; 7 positions match TRBD1. The V gene's germline CDR1 is MGHRA and CDR2 YSYEKL. The V and J ends lost 1 base and 1 base, in that order; junction bases with no gene match: 6. The CDR3 length is 17 residues. This CDR3 is CASSQGTGQKNTGELFF. DNA of the CDR3: TGCGCCAGCAGCCAAGGAACGGGACAGAAGAACACCGGGGAGCTGTTTTTT.

V is TRBV10-3 and J is TRBJ1-1, with D unresolved. V gave up 3 bases and J gave up 2 bases, with 10 bases separating them. The CDR3 spans 14 residues. Germline CDR1 ENHRY, CDR2 SYGVKD. The CDR3 coding sequence is TGTGCCATCAGTGAAAGGAGGTCCAACACTGAAGCTTTCTTT. It encodes CAISERRSNTEAFF.

V usage is TRBV27 and J usage is TRBJ2-5; TRBD2 matches 13 bases. The CDR3 contains 16 residues. Germline V gene data show CDR1 as MNHEY and CDR2 as SMNVEV (reference sequence). J lost 5 bases, V lost 4 bases, and 7 bases had no gene match. CDR3 DNA: TGTGCCAGCAGTTCCGGACTAGCGGGAGTGTGGGAGACCCAGTACTTC. It yields the protein CASSSGLAGVWETQYF.